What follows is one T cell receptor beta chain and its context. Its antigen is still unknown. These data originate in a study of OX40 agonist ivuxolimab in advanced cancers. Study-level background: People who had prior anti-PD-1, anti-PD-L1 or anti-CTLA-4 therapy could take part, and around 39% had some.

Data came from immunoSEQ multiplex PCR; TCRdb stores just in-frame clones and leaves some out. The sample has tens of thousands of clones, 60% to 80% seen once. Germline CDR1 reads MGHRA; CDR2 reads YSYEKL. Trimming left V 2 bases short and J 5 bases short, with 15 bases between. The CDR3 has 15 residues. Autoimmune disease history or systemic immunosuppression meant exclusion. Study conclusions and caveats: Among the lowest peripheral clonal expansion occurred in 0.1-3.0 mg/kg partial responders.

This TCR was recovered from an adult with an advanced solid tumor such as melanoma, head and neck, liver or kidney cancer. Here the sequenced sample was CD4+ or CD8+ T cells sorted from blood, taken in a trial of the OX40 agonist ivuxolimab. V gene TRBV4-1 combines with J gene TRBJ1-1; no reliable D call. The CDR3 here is CASSQLSGFGTEAFF. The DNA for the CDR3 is TGCGCCAGCAGCCAACTATCCGGGTTCGGGACTGAAGCTTTCTTT.